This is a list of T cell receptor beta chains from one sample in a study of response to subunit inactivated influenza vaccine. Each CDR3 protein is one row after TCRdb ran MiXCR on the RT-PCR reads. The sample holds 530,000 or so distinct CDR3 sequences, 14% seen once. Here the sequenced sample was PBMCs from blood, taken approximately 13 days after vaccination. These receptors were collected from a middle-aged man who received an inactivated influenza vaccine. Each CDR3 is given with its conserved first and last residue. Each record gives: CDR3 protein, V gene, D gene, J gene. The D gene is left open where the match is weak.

cdr3_aa: CSVPSGESSYEQYF; v_call: TRBV29-1; d_call: .; j_call: TRBJ2-7
cdr3_aa: CSARAGTENTEAFF; v_call: TRBV20-1; d_call: .; j_call: TRBJ1-1
cdr3_aa: CASSSPDRGSNQPQHF; v_call: TRBV12-3/TRBV12-4; d_call: TRBD1; j_call: TRBJ1-5
cdr3_aa: CASSPRTGRSDTQYF; v_call: TRBV7-2; d_call: TRBD1; j_call: TRBJ2-3
cdr3_aa: CASSLGVRASGSTEAFF; v_call: TRBV11-2; d_call: .; j_call: TRBJ1-1
cdr3_aa: CSARDRRIQPQHF; v_call: TRBV20-1; d_call: .; j_call: TRBJ1-5
cdr3_aa: CASSISTGVGQPQHF; v_call: TRBV28; d_call: TRBD1; j_call: TRBJ1-5
cdr3_aa: CASSYREEGEQYF; v_call: TRBV12-3/TRBV12-4; d_call: .; j_call: TRBJ2-7
cdr3_aa: CSAEGVFGGRSQYF; v_call: TRBV29-1; d_call: .; j_call: TRBJ2-5
cdr3_aa: CASSPAHSTDTQYF; v_call: TRBV3-1; d_call: .; j_call: TRBJ2-3
cdr3_aa: CASSPGWSSYEQYF; v_call: TRBV7-6; d_call: .; j_call: TRBJ2-7
cdr3_aa: CSARRNQRTDTQYF; v_call: TRBV20-1; d_call: .; j_call: TRBJ2-3
cdr3_aa: CASSVAPTGPYYEQYF; v_call: TRBV9; d_call: .; j_call: TRBJ2-7
cdr3_aa: CASTRTGSPSTGELFF; v_call: TRBV19; d_call: TRBD1; j_call: TRBJ2-2
cdr3_aa: CAWSLGLAGPLGDEQFF; v_call: TRBV30; d_call: TRBD2; j_call: TRBJ2-1
cdr3_aa: CAISSTTGTGNEQYF; v_call: TRBV10-3; d_call: TRBD1; j_call: TRBJ2-7
cdr3_aa: CATSSPGRAGANVLTF; v_call: TRBV15; d_call: TRBD2; j_call: TRBJ2-6
cdr3_aa: CASSVNTAAQFF; v_call: TRBV5-5; d_call: .; j_call: TRBJ2-1
cdr3_aa: CASRYTENTEAFF; v_call: TRBV6-6; d_call: .; j_call: TRBJ1-1
cdr3_aa: CASNTGTPYNEQFF; v_call: TRBV28; d_call: .; j_call: TRBJ2-1
cdr3_aa: CASSPTGSGANVLTF; v_call: TRBV12-3/TRBV12-4; d_call: .; j_call: TRBJ2-6
cdr3_aa: CASSLARGETQYF; v_call: TRBV5-6; d_call: .; j_call: TRBJ2-5
cdr3_aa: CASSQDWEGQDNEQFF; v_call: TRBV4-3; d_call: TRBD2; j_call: TRBJ2-1
cdr3_aa: CASSRSYLEQFF; v_call: TRBV3-1; d_call: .; j_call: TRBJ2-1
cdr3_aa: CASSQVLGTGTIYNEQFF; v_call: TRBV14; d_call: TRBD1; j_call: TRBJ2-1
cdr3_aa: CASSLLGTSGGSSYNEQFF; v_call: TRBV5-1; d_call: TRBD2; j_call: TRBJ2-1
cdr3_aa: CATGGRGQETQYF; v_call: TRBV2; d_call: .; j_call: TRBJ2-5
cdr3_aa: CSARSPRPYEQYF; v_call: TRBV20-1; d_call: .; j_call: TRBJ2-7
cdr3_aa: CASNVNLGTEAFF; v_call: TRBV7-9; d_call: .; j_call: TRBJ1-1
cdr3_aa: CASSWGAGEAFF; v_call: TRBV5-6; d_call: .; j_call: TRBJ1-1
cdr3_aa: CASSDIRTAGNQPQHF; v_call: TRBV2; d_call: .; j_call: TRBJ1-5
cdr3_aa: CASSEGTPVNAVF; v_call: TRBV7-2; d_call: .; j_call: TRBJ2-1
cdr3_aa: CASSPTPRRYTEAFF; v_call: TRBV6-1; d_call: .; j_call: TRBJ1-1
cdr3_aa: CASSHTGTAKETQYF; v_call: TRBV3-1; d_call: TRBD1; j_call: TRBJ2-5
cdr3_aa: CASSLRESSYNEQFF; v_call: TRBV12-3/TRBV12-4; d_call: .; j_call: TRBJ2-1
cdr3_aa: CASSRKILGPPMSSYNEQFF; v_call: TRBV7-8; d_call: .; j_call: TRBJ2-1
cdr3_aa: CASSSGLPTDTQYF; v_call: TRBV5-1; d_call: TRBD2; j_call: TRBJ2-3
cdr3_aa: CATSERGTAVTDTQYF; v_call: TRBV24-1; d_call: TRBD1; j_call: TRBJ2-3
cdr3_aa: CASSQDTGTHRTDTQYF; v_call: TRBV4-1; d_call: .; j_call: TRBJ2-3
cdr3_aa: CASSSPILAGGKTQYF; v_call: TRBV12-3/TRBV12-4; d_call: TRBD2; j_call: TRBJ2-5
cdr3_aa: CASSSRLAGGLYEQYF; v_call: TRBV7-2; d_call: TRBD2; j_call: TRBJ2-7
cdr3_aa: CASSRRVAGPNEQFF; v_call: TRBV3-1; d_call: TRBD2; j_call: TRBJ2-1
cdr3_aa: CASSPLTGGSHSPLHF; v_call: TRBV18; d_call: TRBD1; j_call: TRBJ1-6
cdr3_aa: CASSSQGGNEQFF; v_call: TRBV11-3; d_call: .; j_call: TRBJ2-1
cdr3_aa: CSASRGGGETQYF; v_call: TRBV20-1; d_call: TRBD2; j_call: TRBJ2-5
cdr3_aa: CASSWPYNEQFF; v_call: TRBV7-9; d_call: .; j_call: TRBJ2-1
cdr3_aa: CASQGGLNSYEQYF; v_call: TRBV7-8; d_call: .; j_call: TRBJ2-7